Sequencing of this T cell receptor beta chain was carried out in a study of a mutant IDH1 vaccine in newly diagnosed glioma. Study at large: Treated patients showed a male proportion of roughly 62%, a female proportion of roughly 38%, and a mean age of 40.4 years. Patients arrived already treated with radiotherapy, temozolomide, or both, most having had both.

TCRdb's table, derived via immunoSEQ multiplex PCR, lists solely in-frame clones and lacks some. This table has tens of thousands of clones, around 85% appearing once. With 3 bases removed from V and 6 bases from J, the gap between germline ends came to 9 bases. Germline V gene lookup returns CDR1 SGHTA and CDR2 FQGTGA. The CDR3 is 13 amino acids. Time point reported: baseline, week 1 (first vaccination visit). Sample treatment: pre-vaccination baseline after standard-of-care therapy. New IDH1-mutant, ATRX-lost WHO grade 3 or 4 astrocytomas occurred in donors. Remarks on this clone: The antigen is not known.

Regarding the study as a whole: Patients showed vaccine-induced immune responses at a rate of roughly 94%.

The sample consisted of PBMCs, taken from a glioma patient treated with radiotherapy, temozolomide or both. V and J are TRBV7-3 and TRBJ2-1, with D uncertain. The source of this sequence is a woman between 35 and 50 years old with glioma. The CDR3 sequence is CASSLGGSNEQFF. In DNA form, the CDR3 reads TGTGCCAGCAGCTTGGGTGGGTCCAATGAGCAGTTCTTC.